This is a list of T cell receptor beta chains from one sample in a study of blood T cells in healthy people across ages. TCRdb re-derived calls from the 5' RACE reads in MiXCR, one entry per CDR3 protein. The data hold about 1 million distinct CDR3 sequences, with almost 25% observed a single time. These data were also filed under a second study, of T cells of mothers and their children.

The specimen was blood. These receptors originate from a girl aged 2 to 9 in good health. Each CDR3 is given with its conserved first and last residue. The order of the fields is clone size, D gene, V gene, CDR3 length, J gene, CDR3 DNA, CDR3 protein. The D gene is left open where the match is weak. Not every row has a clone size; where given, it reads once, few, many or a size class.

size: few; D: NA; V: TRBV5-1; length: 15; J: TRBJ2-7; DNA: TGCGCCAGCAGCTTGGTAGTAGGGCAGAGCTACGAGCAGTACTTC; CDR3: CASSLVVGQSYEQYF
size: few; D: NA; V: TRBV29-1; length: 14; J: TRBJ2-1; DNA: TGCAGCGTTGATACCGCTTTTGGACACAATGAGCAGTTCTTC; CDR3: CSVDTAFGHNEQFF
size: NA; D: TRBD1; V: TRBV20-1; length: 17; J: TRBJ2-1; DNA: TGCAGTGCCGAAGGCCTGCTGGACAGGAGCTCCTACAATGAGCAGTTCTTC; CDR3: CSAEGLLDRSSYNEQFF
size: NA; D: TRBD2; V: TRBV11-2; length: 15; J: TRBJ2-7; DNA: TGTGCCAGCAGCTTAGTCCAGCGGGGGGAATACGAGCAGTACTTC; CDR3: CASSLVQRGEYEQYF
size: NA; D: NA; V: TRBV2; length: 17; J: TRBJ2-2; DNA: TGTGCCAGCAGTGAATTCTCGGCAGTATCGAACACCGGGGAGCTGTTTTTT; CDR3: CASSEFSAVSNTGELFF
size: NA; D: NA; V: TRBV12-3/TRBV12-4; length: 14; J: TRBJ1-1; DNA: TGTGCCAGCAGTGATACAGGGTATAGTACTGAAACTTTCTTT; CDR3: CASSDTGYSTETFF
size: NA; D: NA; V: TRBV5-1; length: 13; J: TRBJ1-1; DNA: TGCGCCAGCAGCCCTGGCCACAGGGAGGAAGCTTTCTTT; CDR3: CASSPGHREEAFF
size: few; D: NA; V: TRBV10-3; length: 13; J: TRBJ1-1; DNA: TGTGCGTCCGAGGCAGGAGTGAACACTGAAGCTTTCTTT; CDR3: CASEAGVNTEAFF
size: NA; D: NA; V: TRBV20-1; length: 13; J: TRBJ1-4; DNA: TGCAGTGCCCTACCGGACACTAATGAAAAACTGTTTTTT; CDR3: CSALPDTNEKLFF
size: few; D: TRBD1; V: TRBV7-9; length: 12; J: TRBJ2-4; DNA: TGTGCCAGCAGTATTCGCGGGACAGGGTTAGACTTC; CDR3: CASSIRGTGLDF
size: NA; D: NA; V: TRBV4-2; length: 15; J: TRBJ2-1; DNA: TGTGCCAGCAGCCAAGAAGGATGGGCCCCCAATGAGCAGTTCTTC; CDR3: CASSQEGWAPNEQFF
size: once; D: TRBD1; V: TRBV27; length: 14; J: TRBJ1-2; DNA: TGTGCCAGCAGTTTGTCGACAGGGGCCTATGGCTACACCTTC; CDR3: CASSLSTGAYGYTF
size: NA; D: NA; V: TRBV2; length: 16; J: TRBJ2-7; DNA: TGTGCCAGCAGTGACTACGCCGGGACGGAACACTACGAGCAGTACTTC; CDR3: CASSDYAGTEHYEQYF
size: NA; D: NA; V: TRBV20-1; length: 14; J: TRBJ2-7; DNA: TGCAGTGCTAGAGTGGGCGGGGCCCCCTACGAGCAGTACTTC; CDR3: CSARVGGAPYEQYF
size: NA; D: NA; V: TRBV7-9; length: 15; J: TRBJ1-2; DNA: TGTGCCAGCAGCTCCTTACAGGGCCTTAACTATGGCTACACCTTC; CDR3: CASSSLQGLNYGYTF
size: many; D: NA; V: TRBV29-1; length: 13; J: TRBJ2-5; DNA: TGCAGCGTTGTTGTAGGGCCGGGAGAGACCCAGTACTTC; CDR3: CSVVVGPGETQYF
size: few; D: TRBD1; V: TRBV20-1; length: 14; J: TRBJ2-2; DNA: TGCAGTGCTAGGAGGGCAGGGGGCACCGGGGAGCTGTTTTTT; CDR3: CSARRAGGTGELFF
size: NA; D: NA; V: TRBV28; length: 16; J: TRBJ2-7; DNA: TGTGCCAGCAGTCGTCCCGGGACAACCATCTCCTACGAGCAGTACTTC; CDR3: CASSRPGTTISYEQYF
size: NA; D: NA; V: TRBV6-1; length: 11; J: TRBJ1-2; DNA: TGTGCCAGCAGTGCCCCGGGGTCTGAAACCTTC; CDR3: CASSAPGSETF
size: NA; D: TRBD2; V: TRBV12-3/TRBV12-4; length: 17; J: TRBJ2-1; DNA: TGTGCCAGCAGTCCTCTAGCGGGGGGGCCTTTTAACAATGAGCAGTTCTTC; CDR3: CASSPLAGGPFNNEQFF
size: NA; D: NA; V: TRBV9; length: 14; J: TRBJ2-7; DNA: TGTGCCGGCAGCCCGAGTGCAGCGGAAAACGAGCAGTACTTC; CDR3: CAGSPSAAENEQYF
size: NA; D: TRBD2; V: TRBV12-3/TRBV12-4; length: 17; J: TRBJ2-5; DNA: TGTGCCAGCAGTTTCAGCGGGGGGACTGACGAAGGGGAGACCCAGTACTTC; CDR3: CASSFSGGTDEGETQYF
size: NA; D: NA; V: TRBV6-6; length: 14; J: TRBJ2-3; DNA: TGTGCCAGCAGCCGCCTTCAGGGCACAGATACGCAGTATTTT; CDR3: CASSRLQGTDTQYF
size: many; D: NA; V: TRBV29-1; length: 13; J: TRBJ2-1; DNA: TGCAGCGTCCCTGGCGACTCCTACAATGAGCAGTTCTTC; CDR3: CSVPGDSYNEQFF
size: NA; D: NA; V: TRBV12-3/TRBV12-4; length: 13; J: TRBJ1-1; DNA: TGTGCCAGCAGTTGGAACAAGAACACTGAAGCTTTCTTT; CDR3: CASSWNKNTEAFF
size: NA; D: NA; V: TRBV29-1; length: 15; J: TRBJ2-3; DNA: TGCAGCGTTGACCCGCAGGGCTACGGCACAGATACGCAGTATTTT; CDR3: CSVDPQGYGTDTQYF
size: few; D: TRBD1; V: TRBV2; length: 14; J: TRBJ2-7; DNA: TGTGCCAGCAATAGACAGGGGAGGCGTGAAGAGCAGTACTTC; CDR3: CASNRQGRREEQYF
size: NA; D: NA; V: TRBV7-9; length: 12; J: TRBJ2-1; DNA: TGTGCCAGCAGCTTAGTCCACCAAGAGCAGTTCTTC; CDR3: CASSLVHQEQFF
size: few; D: NA; V: TRBV7-2; length: 14; J: TRBJ2-5; DNA: TGTGCCAGCAGCTTTCCAGGGCCCCAAGAGACCCAGTACTTC; CDR3: CASSFPGPQETQYF